What follows is one T cell receptor (beta chain) and its context. The antigen remains undetermined. This entry is derived from a study of Ad26.COV2.S vaccination and SARS-CoV-2 variants. Study-wide results and caveats: Following vaccination, spike-specific CD8+ and CD4+ T cell responses reportedly exhibited substantial breadth. It was vaccine recipients, not placebo recipients, who had the higher spike-specific TCR breadth.

Treatment of the sample: over 15 received Ad26.COV2.S at low or high dose, single or two shots; about 5 received placebo; per-sample allocation not given. The samples date from day 63 after the first vaccine or placebo injection. Method: immunoSEQ multiplex PCR; TCRdb's copy keeps in-frame clones and lacks some. The repertoire holds approximately 460,000 clones, 89% seen once, with around 1.6% in the top ten. Deletions cut 8 bases from V and 7 bases from J, with 12 bases between. The CDR3 has 12 amino acids. The chain couples TRBV12-3 or TRBV12-4 to TRBJ2-1, with no clear D. Sequenced here: peripheral blood, sampled in a trial of Ad26.COV2.S vaccine versus placebo. The TCR originated in a person aged 18-65 years who received the Ad26.COV2.S COVID-19 vaccine or a placebo. The CDR3 here is CASDVHGNEQFF. The DNA of the CDR3 is TGTGCCAGCGATGTCCATGGGAATGAGCAGTTCTTC.